The T cell receptor beta chain described here comes from a study of T cell responses to AZD1222 COVID-19 vaccine. Using immunoSEQ multiplex PCR, the repertoire was profiled, and TCRdb retains in-frame clones only, with some absent. The repertoire holds 100,000 to 150,000 clones, with around 90% as singletons. With 0 bases removed from V and 3 bases from J, the gap between germline ends came to 13 bases. Germline V gene sequence: CDR1 SGDLS, CDR2 YYNGEE. The CDR3 contains 16 residues. Source: peripheral blood, taken on day 0 of AZD1222 vaccination. The chain uses TRBV9 and TRBJ1-3, with D unresolved. The clonotype was recovered from an adult in good health. The CDR3 DNA sequence: TGTGCCAGCAGCGTAGGCGACTCTGGGGTTGGAAACACCATATATTTT. This gives the protein CASSVGDSGVGNTIYF.